These 15 T cell receptor beta chains originate from one sample sequenced in a study of blood T cell repertoires in COVID-19. TCRdb keeps only in-frame clones here, not all; method: immunoSEQ multiplex PCR. This table holds 340,000 or so clones, 80% to 90% found once. The source material was PBMCs or T cells enriched from blood (not recorded which). Source of these receptors: a woman between 35 and 50 years old with acute COVID-19.

The chain has TRBV18 and TRBJ1-1; 7 bases align to TRBD1. CDR3 length equals 15 residues. V dropped 3 bases and J dropped 3; count of bases not matched to a gene: 7. In germline, CDR1 is KGHSH, CDR2 LQKENI. The CDR3 region has the DNA TGTGCCAGCTCACCTTACCGGGACAGACACACTGAAGCTTTCTTT. This translates into CASSPYRDRHTEAFF.

The J gene is TRBJ2-7, the V gene TRBV7-9; the match to TRBD1 covers 8 bases. The ends lost 0 bases at V and 5 bases at J; junction bases unmatched: 12. CDR3 length: 17 residues. Germline V CDR1 and CDR2: SEHNR, FQNEAQ (reference sequence). This CDR3 reads CASSLAAPGQVYDEQYF. The CDR3 DNA sequence: TGTGCCAGCAGCTTAGCGGCGCCGGGACAGGTATACGACGAGCAGTACTTC.

This chain connects TRBV3-1 (or the pseudogene TRBV3-2) to TRBJ1-3; 8 bases map to TRBD1. This CDR3 has 17 amino acids. The V segment lost 4 bases and the J segment 3 bases; nucleotides outside the gene matches: 11. Germline values: CDR1 LGHDT, CDR2 YNNKEL (reference sequence). This chain's CDR3 is CASSRPFTGGYGNTIYF. Written as DNA, the CDR3 is TGTGCCAGCAGCCGCCCTTTTACAGGGGGTTATGGAAACACCATATATTTT.

The chain joins TRBV24-1 to TRBJ2-3, with 10 bases matching TRBD2. Trimming took 4 bases from V and 2 from J; bases not matched to a gene: 5. The germline gives CDR1 KGHDR, CDR2 SFDVKD. The CDR3 has 16 residues. The CDR3 spells CATSDRTSGVTDTQYF. DNA of the CDR3: TGTGCCACCAGTGACAGGACTAGCGGAGTCACAGATACGCAGTATTTT.

The V and J genes are TRBV28 and TRBJ2-2, with D tentatively TRBD2 (5 bases). The CDR3 totals 14 residues. Trimming cost V 2 bases and J 7 bases, with 11 bases left between them. CDR1 MDHEN and CDR2 SYDVKM come from the germline V gene. Here the CDR3 reads CASSLEASHGELFF. For the CDR3, the DNA is TGTGCCAGCAGTTTAGAAGCTAGCCACGGGGAGCTGTTTTTT. Using reference TRBV28 and TRBJ2-2 for the parts outside the CDR3, the full variable domain is DVKVTQSSRYLVKRTGEKVFLECVQDMDHENMFWYRQDPGLGLRLIYFSYDVKMKEKGDIPEGYSVSREKKERFSLILESASTNQTSMYLCASSLEASHGELFFGEGSRLTVL.

This chain uses TRBV5-4 with TRBJ2-4; D perhaps matches TRBD2 (6 bases). With 4 bases removed from V and 5 bases from J, the gap between germline ends came to 16 bases. The germline V gene has CDR1 SGHNT and CDR2 YYREEE (reference sequence). This CDR3 contains 15 residues. CDR3 nucleotide sequence: TGTGCCAGCAGCCCCGCCCCGGGAGTCGAAAACATTCAGTACTTC. Its translation: CASSPAPGVENIQYF.

This chain connects TRBV14 to TRBJ1-2; D unresolved. There are 13 residues in the CDR3. V was trimmed by 1 base and J by 2 bases, leaving 5 bases between them. Germline V CDR1 and CDR2: SGHDN, FVKESK. The CDR3 nucleotides read TGTGCCAGCAGCCAAGTCAGGAACTATGGCTACACCTTC. This codes for CASSQVRNYGYTF.

The CDR3 DNA follows: TGTGCCAGCAGTTCAACTTCTCTTTATTACGAGCAGTACTTC. Translating gives CASSSTSLYYEQYF. The rearrangement uses TRBV28 and TRBJ2-7, with D hard to call. Germline values: CDR1 MDHEN, CDR2 SYDVKM. The CDR3 loop spans 14 amino acids. Trimming removed 4 bases at V and 4 bases at J, with 14 bases between.

The V gene is TRBV6-2 or TRBV6-3, the J gene TRBJ2-2, with 11 positions matching TRBD1. Germline assignment: CDR1 MNHEY and CDR2 SVGEGT. The ends lost 5 bases at V and 5 bases at J; junction bases unmatched: 10. The CDR3 runs 17 residues. The CDR3 DNA reads TGTGCCAGCAGTAAGGACAGGGGGCAATACGGGACCGGGGAGCTGTTTTTT. This sequence encodes CASSKDRGQYGTGELFF.

In regard to this clone: Other DNA variants within this sample encode the same CDR3. The DNA of the CDR3 is TGCGCCAGCAGCTTGGCCGGGACTAGCGGGTTCAATGAGCAGTTCTTC. Its protein product is CASSLAGTSGFNEQFF. The chain uses TRBV5-1 and TRBJ2-1; 12 bases align to TRBD2. CDR1 is SGHRS, CDR2 YFSETQ, per germline. The CDR3 extends over 16 amino acids. With 0 bases clipped from V and 6 bases from J, the junction kept 4 bases outside the gene matches.

This chain uses TRBV7-8 with TRBJ2-7; 9 nucleotides line up with TRBD2. This CDR3 region has 15 residues. Germline CDR1 is SGHVS and CDR2 is FQNEAQ. Losses at the gene ends were 6 bases for V and 4 bases for J; bases not matched to a gene: 10. Here the CDR3 DNA reads TGTGCCAGCAGTTCCTTAGCGGGAGTGAATTACGAGCAGTACTTC. This translates into CASSSLAGVNYEQYF.

The chain carries TRBV11-3 and TRBJ2-1; TRBD2 matches at 13 bases. Germline loops: CDR1 SGHNT, CDR2 YENEEA. Trimming removed 5 bases from V and 5 bases from J; junction bases left unmatched: 15. The CDR3 runs to 19 residues. CDR3 sequence: CASSQTSGRAAGLDNEQFF. Here the CDR3 DNA reads TGTGCCAGCAGCCAAACTAGCGGGAGGGCCGCGGGTTTGGACAATGAGCAGTTCTTC.

For this clone: One end of the junction is discordant with germline, which a read error may explain. The chain combines TRBV9 with TRBJ2-7; 9 bases fit TRBD1. Germline CDR1 SGDLS, CDR2 YYNGEE. This CDR3 is 13 amino acids long. The CDR3: CGGTGRSSYEQYF. The CDR3 region has the DNA TGCGGGGGGACAGGGCGGTCCTCCTACGAGCAGTACTTC. The full variable domain, with the rest looked up from reference TRBV9 and TRBJ2-7, is DSGVTQTPKHLITATGQRVTLRCSPRSGDLSVYWYQQSLDQGLQFLIQYYNGEERAKGNILERFSAQQFPDLHSELNLSSLELGDSALYFCGGTGRSSYEQYFGPGTRLTVT.

The CDR3 DNA sequence: TGTGCCAGCAGCTTAGGAAACTATTACGCCAGGGTTGGGAACACTGAAGCTTTCTTT. Translated, it gives CASSLGNYYARVGNTEAFF. This rearrangement joins TRBV7-2 to TRBJ1-1, with TRBD1 as a possible D gene (5 bases). CDR1 is SGHTA and CDR2 is FQGNSA in the germline V gene. Trimming took 1 base from V and 1 from J, leaving 22 bases between them. The CDR3 runs 19 residues.

V is TRBV6-5 and J is TRBJ2-7, with TRBD1 as a possible D gene (6 bases). V lost 7 bases to trimming and J lost 3 bases, with 16 bases between them. The CDR3 contains 14 residues. Germline V lookup: CDR1 MNHEY, CDR2 SVGAGI. CDR3 bases: TGTGCCAGCAAGGTGGACAGATTATACTACGAGCAGTACTTC. It codes for CASKVDRLYYEQYF.